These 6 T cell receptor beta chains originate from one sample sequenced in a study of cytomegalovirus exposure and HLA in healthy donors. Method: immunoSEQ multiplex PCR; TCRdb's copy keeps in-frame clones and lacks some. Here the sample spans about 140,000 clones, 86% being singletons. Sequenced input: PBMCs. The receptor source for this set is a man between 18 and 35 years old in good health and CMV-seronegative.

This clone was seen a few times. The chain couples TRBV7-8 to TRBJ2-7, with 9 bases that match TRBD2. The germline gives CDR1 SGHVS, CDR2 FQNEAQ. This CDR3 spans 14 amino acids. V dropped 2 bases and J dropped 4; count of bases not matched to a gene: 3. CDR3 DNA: TGTGCCAGCAGCTTAACTAGCGGGCCTTACGAGCAGTACTTC. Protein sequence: CASSLTSGPYEQYF.

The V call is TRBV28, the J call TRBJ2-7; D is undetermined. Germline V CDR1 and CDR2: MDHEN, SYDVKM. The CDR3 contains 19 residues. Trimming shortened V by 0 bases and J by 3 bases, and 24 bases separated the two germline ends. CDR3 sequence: CASSLWGTVVDSSSYEQYF. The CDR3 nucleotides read TGTGCCAGCAGTTTATGGGGTACGGTGGTTGATAGCTCTAGCTACGAGCAGTACTTC.

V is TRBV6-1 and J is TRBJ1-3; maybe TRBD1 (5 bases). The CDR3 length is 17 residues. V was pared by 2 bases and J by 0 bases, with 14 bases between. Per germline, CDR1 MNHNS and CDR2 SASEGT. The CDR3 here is CASSERAGYNSGNTIYF. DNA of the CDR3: TGTGCCAGCAGTGAACGGGCAGGGTACAACTCTGGAAACACCATATATTTT.

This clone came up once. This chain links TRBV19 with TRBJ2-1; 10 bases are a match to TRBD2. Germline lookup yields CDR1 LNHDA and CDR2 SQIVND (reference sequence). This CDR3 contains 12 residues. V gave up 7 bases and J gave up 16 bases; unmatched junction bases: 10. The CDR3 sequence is CASKEAGGPGFF. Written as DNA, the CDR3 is TGTGCCAGTAAGGAAGCGGGAGGGCCGGGATTCTTC.

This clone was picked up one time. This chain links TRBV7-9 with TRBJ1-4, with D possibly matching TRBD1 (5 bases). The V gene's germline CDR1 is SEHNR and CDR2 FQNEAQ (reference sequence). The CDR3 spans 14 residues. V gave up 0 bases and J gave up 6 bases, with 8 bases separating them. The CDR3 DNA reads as TGTGCCAGCAGCTTAGCTACAGGTTATGAAAAACTGTTTTTT. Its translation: CASSLATGYEKLFF. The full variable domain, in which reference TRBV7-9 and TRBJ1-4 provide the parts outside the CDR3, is DTGVSQNPRHKITKRGQNVTFRCDPISEHNRLYWYRQTLGQGPEFLTYFQNEAQLEKSRLLSDRFSAERPKGSFSTLEIQRTEQGDSAMYLCASSLATGYEKLFFGSGTQLSVL.

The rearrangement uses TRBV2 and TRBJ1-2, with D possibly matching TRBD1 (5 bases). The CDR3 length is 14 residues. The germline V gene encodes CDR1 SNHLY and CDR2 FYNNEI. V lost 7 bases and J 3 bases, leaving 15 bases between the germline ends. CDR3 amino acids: CASTPLWGDYGYTF. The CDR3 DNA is TGTGCCAGCACCCCGTTGTGGGGGGACTATGGCTACACCTTC.